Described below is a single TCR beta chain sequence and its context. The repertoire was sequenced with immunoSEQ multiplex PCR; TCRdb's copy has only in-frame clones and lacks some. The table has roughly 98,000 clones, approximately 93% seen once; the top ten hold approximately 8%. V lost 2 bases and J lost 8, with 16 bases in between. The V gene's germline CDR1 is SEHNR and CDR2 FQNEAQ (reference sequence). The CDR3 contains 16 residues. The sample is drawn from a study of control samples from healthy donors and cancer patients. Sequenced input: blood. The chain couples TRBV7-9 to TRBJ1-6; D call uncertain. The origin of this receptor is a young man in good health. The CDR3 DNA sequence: TGTGCCAGCAGCTTAAGAGCTCGGGCCCCGGATTCACCCCTCCACTTT. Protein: CASSLRARAPDSPLHF.